Listed below are T cell receptor beta chains from one sample, sequenced in a study of Ad26.COV2.S vaccination and SARS-CoV-2 variants. Sequencing used immunoSEQ multiplex PCR; TCRdb keeps in-frame clones, though not all of them. The sample records about half a million clones, about 88% being singletons. The source was peripheral blood, collected in a trial of Ad26.COV2.S vaccine versus placebo. These receptors all stem from a person between 18 and 65 years old who received the Ad26.COV2.S COVID-19 vaccine or a placebo. CDR3s include the opening cysteine and the closing phenylalanine or tryptophan. The D gene is left open where the match is weak.

J	D	V	CDR3	DNA
TRBJ2-7	TRBD1	TRBV19	CASSSTGAYTFEQYF	TGTGCCAGTAGCTCGACAGGGGCCTACACCTTCGAGCAGTACTTC
TRBJ2-1	.	TRBV30	CACKMLADRTRKQFF	TGTGCCTGCAAAATGTTAGCGGATAGGACTCGTAAGCAGTTCTTC
TRBJ2-7	.	TRBV5-4	CASSLWGVGSEQYF	TGTGCCAGCAGCTTGTGGGGGGTTGGGTCCGAGCAGTACTTC
TRBJ2-7	TRBD1	TRBV7-9	CASSGTGVYEQYF	TGTGCCAGCAGTGGAACAGGGGTATACGAGCAGTACTTC
TRBJ2-1	TRBD1	TRBV5-1	CASQRGSGGVEFF	TGCGCCAGCCAGAGAGGTTCAGGGGGAGTAGAGTTCTTC
TRBJ2-5	.	TRBV14	CASSQDRGTRQETQYF	TGTGCCAGCAGCCAAGATAGGGGGACAAGACAAGAGACCCAGTACTTC
TRBJ2-5	.	TRBV1	CTSSQDSGGEETQYF	TGCACCAGCAGCCAAGATAGCGGGGGGGAAGAGACCCAGTACTTC
TRBJ2-5	TRBD1	TRBV6-5	CASRRTRGWETQYF	TGTGCCAGCAGACGAACCAGGGGGTGGGAGACCCAGTACTTC
TRBJ1-5	.	TRBV5-1	CASSLPGNQPQHF	TGCGCCAGCAGCTTACCAGGAAATCAGCCCCAGCATTTT
TRBJ2-7	.	TRBV10-3	CAISKAGYSYHEQYF	TGTGCCATCAGTAAGGCCGGATACAGCTACCACGAGCAGTACTTC
TRBJ2-3	.	TRBV7-3	CASSLNQGFADTQYF	TGTGCCAGCAGCTTAAATCAGGGTTTCGCAGATACGCAGTATTTT
TRBJ1-2	.	TRBV5-4	CASSLGAETNYGYTF	TGTGCCAGCAGCTTGGGGGCAGAGACTAACTATGGCTACACCTTC
TRBJ1-1	TRBD1	TRBV18	CASSTNRGDMNTEAFF	TGTGCCAGCTCAACGAACAGGGGGGATATGAACACTGAAGCTTTCTTT